The 24 T cell receptor beta chains in this list originate from one sample, sequenced in a study of regulatory T cells in long-lasting Graves disease. Investigators prepared the TCR beta libraries by applying iRepertoire HTBI primers and Arm-PCR of CDR3 regions. TCRdb re-derived calls from the multiplex PCR reads in MiXCR, one entry per CDR3 protein. The sample carries hundreds of thousands of distinct CDR3 sequences, roughly 15% recorded once. The time point: newly diagnosed GD, antithyroid drugs for less than 3 months. Construction of the TCR library relied on RNA isolated from PBMCs. This sample was also put to use in a study of T cells in Graves' hyperthyroidism and ophthalmopathy.

This specimen consisted of peripheral blood mononuclear cells (PBMCs), obtained at new diagnosis, from a patient treated with antithyroid drugs. Source of these receptors: a woman aged 25 to 39 with Graves disease.

This clonotype was detected a few times. The junction differs from germline at one of its ends, possibly a read error. This chain links TRBV7-7 with TRBJ2-5; D not resolved. CDR3 size: 17 residues. Germline V CDR1 and CDR2: SSHAT, FNYEAQ (reference sequence). CDR3 sequence (DNA): TGTGCTAGCAGCCCAGCGCTTGGTGGACGAAAACAAGAGACCCAGTACTTC. It is translated as CASSPALGGRKQETQYF.

This clonotype has only a few counts. V is TRBV9 and J is TRBJ2-1, with D perhaps matching TRBD2 (5 bases). V was pared by 0 bases and J by 10 bases, with 14 bases between. The germline V gene has CDR1 SGDLS and CDR2 YYNGEE. This CDR3 region has 14 residues. The chain's CDR3 is CASSVALGGSEQFF. The DNA of the CDR3 is TGTGCCAGCAGCGTAGCCCTGGGTGGGAGCGAGCAGTTCTTC.

This clonotype was found many times. This chain connects TRBV6-5 to TRBJ1-5; 9 bases align to TRBD1. V dropped 2 bases and J dropped 0; count of bases not matched to a gene: 5. In germline, CDR1 is MNHEY, CDR2 SVGAGI. This CDR3 is built from 17 residues. The CDR3 nucleotides read TGTGCCAGCAGTTACCCCGGGACAGGGAATAGCAATCAGCCCCAGCATTTT. It translates to CASSYPGTGNSNQPQHF.

This clonotype was counted only a few times. The gene calls are TRBV7-9 and TRBJ2-2; D not resolved. The CDR3 extends over 15 amino acids. The V end was cut by 2 bases, the J end by 2 bases, with 9 bases between. The germline V gene encodes CDR1 SEHNR and CDR2 FQNEAQ (reference sequence). The CDR3 coding sequence is TGTGCCAGCAGCTTACGGCGGATCAACACCGGGGAGCTGTTTTTT. Amino acids: CASSLRRINTGELFF. The variable domain in full, completed from reference TRBV7-9 and TRBJ2-2, reads DTGVSQNPRHKITKRGQNVTFRCDPISEHNRLYWYRQTLGQGPEFLTYFQNEAQLEKSRLLSDRFSAERPKGSFSTLEIQRTEQGDSAMYLCASSLRRINTGELFFGEGSRLTVL.

Many counts were recorded for this clonotype. The chain employs TRBV2 and TRBJ2-5; 9 nucleotides line up with TRBD2. Looked up from germline, CDR1 is SNHLY and CDR2 is FYNNEI. V shed 7 bases, J shed 3 bases, and the junction held 12 bases outside the gene matches. The CDR3 covers 16 residues. The CDR3 nucleotides are TGTGCCAGCAAAAGAGCCGTAGCGGGAGCCGAAGAGACCCAGTACTTC. Its protein product is CASKRAVAGAEETQYF.

This clonotype was counted many times. The chain recombines TRBV28 with TRBJ2-1; D is unresolved. Deletions cut 4 bases from V and 0 bases from J, with 13 bases between. Germline values: CDR1 MDHEN, CDR2 SYDVKM. The CDR3 is 16 amino acids. In nucleotides, the CDR3 is TGTGCCAGCAGTTCTGTCCGAATGAGCTCCTACAATGAGCAGTTCTTC. Its protein is CASSSVRMSSYNEQFF. The full variable domain, its missing parts supplied by reference TRBV28 and TRBJ2-1, is DVKVTQSSRYLVKRTGEKVFLECVQDMDHENMFWYRQDPGLGLRLIYFSYDVKMKEKGDIPEGYSVSREKKERFSLILESASTNQTSMYLCASSSVRMSSYNEQFFGPGTRLTVL.

This clonotype was counted many times. The V call is TRBV6-5, the J call TRBJ2-7, with TRBD1 identical over 9 bases. The CDR3 loop spans 15 amino acids. J lost 5 bases, V lost 4 bases, and 9 bases had no gene match. Germline loops: CDR1 MNHEY, CDR2 SVGAGI. CDR3 DNA sequence: TGTGCCAGCAGTTCTCCGGGACAGGGTTCGGACGAGCAGTACTTC. It specifies CASSSPGQGSDEQYF.

This clonotype was seen many times. The chain has TRBV7-9 and TRBJ2-1; no reliable D call. The length of the CDR3 is 11 residues. Germline CDR1 SEHNR, CDR2 FQNEAQ (reference sequence). With 7 bases removed from V and 7 bases from J, the gap between germline ends came to 8 bases. DNA of the CDR3: TGTGCCAGCACCCGAAGTAATGAGCAGTTCTTC. As protein: CASTRSNEQFF.

The rearrangement joins TRBV20-1 to TRBJ2-2; a weak D match, TRBD2 (5 bases). V shed 3 bases and J shed 5 bases, with 13 bases lying between them. The germline gives CDR1 DFQATT, CDR2 SNEGSKA (reference sequence). The CDR3 extends over 14 amino acids. CDR3 bases: TGCAGTGCTAGGTTGGGGTCGGGGACCGGGGAGCTGTTTTTT. Its translation: CSARLGSGTGELFF.

This clonotype was counted a few times. The rearrangement links TRBV9 to TRBJ2-1; 12 nucleotides agree with TRBD2. Trimming at V came to 0 bases and at J to 0 bases, leaving 4 bases not matched to a gene. CDR1 and CDR2 (germline): SGDLS, YYNGEE. This CDR3 is 18 amino acids long. CDR3 DNA: TGTGCCAGCAGCGTAGAAGGACTAGCGGGAAGCTCCTACAATGAGCAGTTCTTC. As protein: CASSVEGLAGSSYNEQFF.

V gene TRBV7-2 combines with J gene TRBJ2-2, with D possibly TRBD1 on 6 matching bases. The V and J ends lost 0 bases and 4 bases respectively, with 21 bases between them. Germline V gives CDR1 SGHTA, CDR2 FQGNSA. The CDR3 contains 19 residues. In nucleotides, the CDR3 is TGTGCCAGCAGCTTAGCGGGGGCGCTAGGGGGTGGTATCACCGGGGAGCTGTTTTTT. It specifies CASSLAGALGGGITGELFF.

Details on this clonotype: A much larger clonotype is one base distant, so this may be a read error. This chain joins TRBV12-3 or TRBV12-4 and TRBJ2-3; D perhaps matches TRBD2 (6 bases). The CDR3 has 16 residues. CDR3 protein: CVSSPRGGLTPDTQYF. Written as DNA, the CDR3 is TGTGTCAGCAGCCCACGGGGAGGACTAACCCCAGATACGCAGTATTTT.

This clonotype has only one observation. A junction boundary mismatches the germline segment, possibly from a read error. The chain joins TRBV7-7 to TRBJ2-1; possibly TRBD2 for D (5 bases). The CDR3 loop spans 14 amino acids. The germline gives CDR1 SSHAT, CDR2 FNYEAQ (reference sequence). The CDR3 here is CASSLSPLDNEQFF. The CDR3 nucleotides read TGTGCTAGCAGCTTAAGTCCACTAGACAATGAGCAGTTCTTC.

In this sample, this clonotype turned up many times. The rearrangement links TRBV7-8 to TRBJ2-3; TRBD2 matches 12 bases. J gave up 5 bases and V 5 bases, and 11 bases lay outside the gene matches. Germline V lookup: CDR1 SGHVS, CDR2 FQNEAQ. The length of the CDR3 is 17 residues. The CDR3 coding sequence is TGTGCCAGCAGCCCGAGACTAGCGGGAGTGGAGATAGATACGCAGTATTTT. It is translated as CASSPRLAGVEIDTQYF.

The rearrangement uses TRBV12-5 and TRBJ1-1; possibly TRBD1 for D (6 bases). The V and J ends lost 7 bases and 6 bases respectively, with 15 bases between them. Germline V gives CDR1 LGHNT, CDR2 FRNRAP. There are 13 residues in the CDR3. CDR3 protein: CASAWGGAPEAFF. DNA for the CDR3: TGTGCTAGTGCCTGGGGGGGGGCACCTGAAGCTTTCTTT.

This clonotype has at least ten counts. This chain connects TRBV28 to TRBJ1-1, with unresolved D. The V gene lost 4 bases and the J gene lost 0 bases, with 9 bases spanning the gap. Per the germline V gene, CDR1 is MDHEN and CDR2 is SYDVKM. The CDR3 has 14 amino acids. The CDR3 DNA sequence: TGTGCCAGCAGTTCAGAGCAGATGAACACTGAAGCTTTCTTT. Translated: CASSSEQMNTEAFF.

The chain employs TRBV4-1 and TRBJ2-3, with TRBD1 matching 8 bases. Germline-derived CDR1 and CDR2 are MGHRA and YSYEKL. The ends lost 4 bases at V and 4 bases at J; junction bases unmatched: 10. The CDR3 runs 16 residues. CDR3 in DNA: TGCGCCAGCAGCCCGGATCGGACAGGGTGGGCAGATACGCAGTATTTT. Translating gives CASSPDRTGWADTQYF.

The chain recombines TRBV6-2 or TRBV6-3 with TRBJ1-6; 7 bases map to TRBD1. There are 15 residues in the CDR3. The J segment lost 12 bases and the V segment lost 5 bases, leaving 13 bases of the junction unmatched. Germline V gene lookup returns CDR1 MNHEY and CDR2 SVGEGT. This CDR3 is CASSEGPGGGRPLHF. The CDR3 DNA sequence: TGTGCCAGCAGTGAAGGCCCAGGGGGAGGTAGACCCCTCCACTTT.

The gene calls are TRBV6-9 and TRBJ2-7, with D perhaps TRBD2 (5 bases). Germline V lookup: CDR1 MNHGY, CDR2 SVAAGI. The CDR3 has 14 residues. V was cut by 3 bases and J by 3 bases, with 12 bases left in between. The CDR3 DNA follows: TGTGCCAGCAGTTACGCCGGACTGAGCTACGAGCAGTACTTC. Encoded protein: CASSYAGLSYEQYF.

This clonotype was observed many times. This sequence joins TRBV20-1 and TRBJ2-1; 11 nucleotides line up with TRBD2. J was trimmed by 0 bases and V by 4 bases; bases with no gene match: 5. Germline CDR1 is DFQATT and CDR2 is SNEGSKA (reference sequence). This CDR3 is 16 amino acids long. The CDR3, as DNA: TGCAGTGCTACAGGGACTAGCGGATCCTCCTACAATGAGCAGTTCTTC. This codes for CSATGTSGSSYNEQFF.

This clonotype occurred many times. The genes are TRBV19 and TRBJ1-5; 7 positions agree with TRBD1. Looked up from germline, CDR1 is LNHDA and CDR2 is SQIVND (reference sequence). V lost 7 bases to trimming and J lost 3 bases; unmatched junction nucleotides: 18. This CDR3 region has 18 residues. The CDR3 DNA reads TGTGCCAGTACCCCACGGGGTAGGGAGAGGGGGCACAATCAGCCCCAGCATTTT. Its translation: CASTPRGRERGHNQPQHF.

This clonotype was seen ten or more times. The gene calls are TRBV12-3 or TRBV12-4 and TRBJ2-7; 9 nucleotides align to TRBD1. This CDR3 spans 14 amino acids. V gave up 6 bases and J gave up 6 bases; unmatched junction bases: 9. The chain's CDR3 is CASSRAGTGSEQYF. The CDR3 nucleotides read TGTGCCAGCAGCAGGGCCGGGACAGGGAGCGAGCAGTACTTC.

The V call is TRBV5-1, the J call TRBJ2-6; a possible D gene is TRBD1 (7 bases). This CDR3 comprises 17 residues. Germline V gene lookup returns CDR1 SGHRS and CDR2 YFSETQ. The germline V and J ends were trimmed by 7 bases and 2 bases, with 19 bases remaining between them. CDR3 amino acids: CASGGGGFIPGANVLTF. The CDR3 DNA follows: TGCGCCAGCGGCGGAGGGGGCTTTATCCCTGGGGCCAACGTCCTGACTTTC.

This clonotype was recorded at least ten times. The chain carries TRBV28 and TRBJ1-5; 9 bases are a match to TRBD1. J gave up 7 bases and V 6 bases, and 7 bases lay outside the gene matches. Germline V CDR1 and CDR2: MDHEN, SYDVKM. The CDR3 has 14 amino acids. The CDR3, as DNA: TGTGCCAGCAGCCCTGGACAGGGGAAACAGCCCCAGCATTTT. Residues: CASSPGQGKQPQHF.